The sample holds many counts of the clone carrying this T cell receptor (beta chain). Its target is not known. This sample was included in a study of blood T cells in healthy people across ages. General study results and limits: Long-lived and aged donors differed, with more naive CD4+ cells and higher diversity in the long-lived. When one million T cells were used, diversity estimates were thought to be underestimates.

For the second PCR, which ran for 7 to 11 cycles, a sample-barcoded 5' primer and a J-beta primer mix were used. TCRdb reanalysed the 5' RACE reads using MiXCR and keeps one entry per CDR3 protein. The sample lists 750,000 to 950,000 distinct CDR3 sequences, almost 30% occurring once. Germline V gene lookup returns CDR1 SGHRS and CDR2 YFSETQ. The V gene lost 7 bases and the J gene lost 3 bases, with 24 bases spanning the gap. The CDR3 has 17 residues. The same specimen was also included in a second study, on T cells of mothers and their children.

What was sequenced was blood. This clonotype was obtained from a middle-aged woman in good health. V usage is TRBV5-1 and J usage is TRBJ2-3; a possible D gene is TRBD1 (6 bases). CDR3 protein: CASAARSQGIRTDTQYF. Written as DNA, the CDR3 is TGCGCCAGCGCTGCACGATCACAGGGTATTAGGACAGATACGCAGTATTTT.